The 6 T cell receptor beta chains reported below all come from one sample, sequenced in a study of T cell responses to AZD1222 COVID-19 vaccine. Here immunoSEQ multiplex PCR was the method, and the copy in TCRdb shows in-frame clones only, minus some. The sample has 160,000 or so clones, 75% to 90% seen once. Here the sequenced sample was peripheral blood, taken 28 days after the second dose of the MenACWY control vaccine. The source is an adult who received the MenACWY meningococcal vaccine as a control.

The V and J genes are TRBV10-3 and TRBJ1-5; D ambiguous. Trimming left V 8 bases short and J 4 bases short, with 9 bases between. The CDR3 runs to 12 residues. Per the germline V gene, CDR1 is ENHRY and CDR2 is SYGVKD. In DNA, the CDR3 is TGTGCCATCGCCGACGGGAATCAGCCCCAGCATTTT. This sequence encodes CAIADGNQPQHF.

V and J are TRBV14 and TRBJ1-5, with a weak D call TRBD1 (5 bases). This CDR3 spans 14 amino acids. The V gene's germline CDR1 is SGHDN and CDR2 FVKESK. V shed 4 bases and J shed 5 bases, with 12 bases lying between them. The CDR3 loop reads CASSLGGADQPQHF. The CDR3 bases are TGTGCCAGCAGCCTTGGGGGAGCCGATCAGCCCCAGCATTTT.

This sequence joins TRBV6-5 and TRBJ2-3, with a tentative D call TRBD1 (6 bases). CDR3 size: 12 residues. Germline loops: CDR1 MNHEY, CDR2 SVGAGI. CDR3 residues: CAGSGAGDTQYF. CDR3 in DNA: TGTGCGGGTTCAGGGGCTGGAGATACGCAGTATTTT.

The rearrangement joins TRBV18 to TRBJ1-1, with D possibly being TRBD1 (5 bases). The CDR3 loop spans 17 amino acids. Trimming took 6 bases from V and 0 from J, leaving 20 bases between them. Germline V gives CDR1 KGHSH, CDR2 LQKENI. The CDR3 loop reads CASSPLVPGLMNTEAFF. For the CDR3, the DNA is TGTGCCAGCTCGCCGCTGGTTCCAGGGTTAATGAACACTGAAGCTTTCTTT.

The rearrangement joins TRBV27 to TRBJ1-6; a possible D gene is TRBD1 (6 bases). Trimming shortened V by 3 bases and J by 7 bases, and 10 bases separated the two germline ends. This CDR3 is built from 14 residues. CDR1 is MNHEY, CDR2 SMNVEV, per germline (reference sequence). CDR3 amino acids: CASSFRGANSPLHF. In DNA form, the CDR3 reads TGTGCCAGCAGTTTTAGGGGGGCAAATTCACCCCTCCACTTT.

The genes are TRBV5-6 and TRBJ1-2; weak D call: TRBD1 (6 bases). CDR1 is SGHDT and CDR2 is YYEEEE in the germline V gene. The V gene lost 1 base and the J gene lost 4 bases, with 11 bases spanning the gap. The CDR3 runs 14 residues. CDR3: CASSLNRVPYGYTF. The CDR3 region has the DNA TGTGCCAGCAGCTTGAACAGGGTTCCCTATGGCTACACCTTC. Using reference TRBV5-6 and TRBJ1-2 for the parts outside the CDR3, the full variable domain is DAGVTQSPTHLIKTRGQQVTLRCSPKSGHDTVSWYQQALGQGPQFIFQYYEEEERQRGNFPDRFSGHQFPNYSSELNVNALLLGDSALYLCASSLNRVPYGYTFGSGTRLTVV.